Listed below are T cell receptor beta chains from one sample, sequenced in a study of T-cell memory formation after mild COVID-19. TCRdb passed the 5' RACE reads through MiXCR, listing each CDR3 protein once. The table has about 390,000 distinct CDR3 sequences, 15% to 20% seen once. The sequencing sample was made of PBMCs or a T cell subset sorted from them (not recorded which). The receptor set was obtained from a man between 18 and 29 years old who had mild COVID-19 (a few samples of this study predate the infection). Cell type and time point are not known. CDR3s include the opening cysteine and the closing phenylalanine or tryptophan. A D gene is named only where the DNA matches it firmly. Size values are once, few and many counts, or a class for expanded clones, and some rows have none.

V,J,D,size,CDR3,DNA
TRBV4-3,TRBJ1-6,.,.,CASSQAVAGGDSPLHF,TGCGCCAGCAGCCAAGCTGTGGCGGGGGGCGATTCACCCCTCCACTTT
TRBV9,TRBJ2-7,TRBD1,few,CASSARQGAYEQYF,TGTGCCAGCAGCGCGCGACAGGGGGCCTACGAGCAGTACTTC
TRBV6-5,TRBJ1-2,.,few,CASSGLNYGYTF,TGTGCCAGCAGTGGATTAAACTATGGCTACACCTTC
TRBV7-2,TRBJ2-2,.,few,CASSPHSILNTGELFF,TGTGCCAGCAGCCCCCACTCGATACTGAACACCGGGGAGCTGTTTTTT
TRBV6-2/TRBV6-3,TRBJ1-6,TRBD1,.,CASRGQSTSPLHF,TGTGCCAGCAGGGGACAGTCTACTTCACCCCTCCACTTT
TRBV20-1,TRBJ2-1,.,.,CSAPGRRAYNEQFF,TGCAGTGCCCCGGGACGACGGGCCTACAATGAGCAGTTCTTC
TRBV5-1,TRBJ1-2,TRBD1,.,CASRASRGDYGYTF,TGCGCCAGCAGGGCGAGCAGGGGGGACTATGGCTACACCTTC
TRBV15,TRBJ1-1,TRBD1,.,CATSSLQGVNTEAFF,TGTGCCACCAGCAGCCTACAGGGGGTGAACACTGAAGCTTTCTTT
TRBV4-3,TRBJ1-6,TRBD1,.,CASSQEGDRAYASPLHF,TGCGCCAGCAGCCAAGAAGGAGACAGGGCTTATGCGTCACCCCTCCACTTT
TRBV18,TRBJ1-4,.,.,CASSPTGQNEKLFF,TGTGCCAGCTCACCAACTGGACAGAATGAAAAACTGTTTTTT
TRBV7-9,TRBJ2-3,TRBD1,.,CASSPRQGPSTDTQYF,TGTGCCAGCAGCCCCAGACAGGGACCAAGCACAGATACGCAGTATTTT
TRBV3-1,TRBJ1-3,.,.,CASSQDRYSGNTIYF,TGTGCCAGCAGCCAAGACAGGTACTCTGGAAACACCATATATTTT
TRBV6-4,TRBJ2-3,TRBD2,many,CASSGTSGGADTQYF,TGTGCCAGCAGTGGGACTAGCGGGGGTGCAGATACGCAGTATTTT
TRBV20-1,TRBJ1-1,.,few,CSASTMPDTEAFF,TGCAGTGCTAGCACCATGCCGGACACTGAAGCTTTCTTT
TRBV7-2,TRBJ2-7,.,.,CASSLRQSTYEQYF,TGTGCCAGCAGCTTAAGACAGTCTACCTACGAGCAGTACTTC
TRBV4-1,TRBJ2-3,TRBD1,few,CASSQEGTGGTDTQYF,TGCGCCAGCAGCCAAGAAGGGACAGGGGGCACAGATACGCAGTATTTT
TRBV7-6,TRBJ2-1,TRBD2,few,CASSLRSPAGVNEQFF,TGTGCCAGCAGCTTACGATCGCCAGCGGGGGTCAATGAGCAGTTCTTC
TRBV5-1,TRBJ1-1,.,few,CASSLAQINTEAFF,TGCGCCAGCAGCTTGGCCCAGATCAACACTGAAGCTTTCTTT
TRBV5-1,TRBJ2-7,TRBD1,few,CASSFVPGQVNEQYF,TGCGCCAGCAGCTTTGTACCGGGACAGGTAAACGAGCAGTACTTC
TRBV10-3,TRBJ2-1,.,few,CAIREGRYEQFF,TGTGCCATCAGAGAGGGGAGATATGAGCAGTTCTTC
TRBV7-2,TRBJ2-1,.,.,CASSFGARDNEQFF,TGTGCCAGCAGCTTCGGGGCTAGGGACAATGAGCAGTTCTTC
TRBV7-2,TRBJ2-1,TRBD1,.,CASSFPGGPKEFF,TGTGCCAGCAGCTTCCCAGGGGGACCTAAGGAGTTCTTC
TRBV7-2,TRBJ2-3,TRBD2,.,CASRGSGVTDTQYF,TGTGCCAGCAGGGGTAGCGGGGTCACAGATACGCAGTATTTT
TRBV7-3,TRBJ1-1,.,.,CASSEDKNTEAFF,TGTGCCAGCAGCGAGGACAAGAACACTGAAGCTTTCTTT
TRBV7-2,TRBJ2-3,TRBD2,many,CASSYGLAGTDTQYF,TGTGCCAGCAGCTATGGTCTAGCGGGCACAGATACGCAGTATTTT
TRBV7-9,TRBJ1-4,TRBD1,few,CASSLQGAGEKLFF,TGTGCCAGCAGCTTACAGGGGGCTGGGGAAAAACTGTTTTTT
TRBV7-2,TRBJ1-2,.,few,CASSLFSGTGNYGYTF,TGTGCCAGCAGCTTATTCTCCGGGACGGGAAACTATGGCTACACCTTC